This TCR beta chain derives from a study of T cell responses to AZD1222 COVID-19 vaccine. Study-level results: Vaccine-related CD4 TCRs covered spike, predominating at 160-218 and 743-854.

About this clone itself: The antigen remains undetermined.

The CDR3 is 14 residues long. Trimming removed 5 bases from V and 5 bases from J, with 15 bases in between. Per germline, CDR1 SGHVS and CDR2 FNYEAQ. The repertoire was sequenced with immunoSEQ multiplex PCR; TCRdb's copy has only in-frame clones and lacks some. This sample has about 150,000 clones, with roughly 88% found just once. This TCR came from an adult who received the MenACWY meningococcal vaccine as a control. Sequencing used peripheral blood, obtained 28 days after the second dose of the MenACWY control vaccine. This sequence joins TRBV7-6 and TRBJ1-1; weak D call: TRBD1 (5 bases). The CDR3 here is CASSIVGTDTEAFF. The DNA of the CDR3 is TGTGCCAGCAGCATAGTTGGGACCGATACTGAAGCTTTCTTT.